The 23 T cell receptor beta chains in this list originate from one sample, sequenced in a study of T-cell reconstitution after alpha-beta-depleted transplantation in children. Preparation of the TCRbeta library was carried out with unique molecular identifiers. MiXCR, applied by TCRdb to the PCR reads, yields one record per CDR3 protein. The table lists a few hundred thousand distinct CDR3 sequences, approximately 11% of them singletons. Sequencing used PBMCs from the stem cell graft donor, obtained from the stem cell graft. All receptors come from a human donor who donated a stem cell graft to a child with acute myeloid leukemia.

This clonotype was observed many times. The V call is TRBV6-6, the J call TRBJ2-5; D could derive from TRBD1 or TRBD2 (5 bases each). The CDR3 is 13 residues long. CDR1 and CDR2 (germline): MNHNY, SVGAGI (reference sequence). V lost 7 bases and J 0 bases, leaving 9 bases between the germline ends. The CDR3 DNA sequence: TGTGCCAGCAAAGGGGAGAACCAAGAGACCCAGTACTTC. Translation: CASKGENQETQYF.

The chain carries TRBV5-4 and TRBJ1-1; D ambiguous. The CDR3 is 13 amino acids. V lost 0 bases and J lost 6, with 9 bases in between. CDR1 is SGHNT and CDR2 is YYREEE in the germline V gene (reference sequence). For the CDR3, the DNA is TGTGCCAGCAGCTTGGATCCGGGGTCTGAAGCTTTCTTT. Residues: CASSLDPGSEAFF. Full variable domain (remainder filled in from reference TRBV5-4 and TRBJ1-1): ETGVTQSPTHLIKTRGQQVTLRCSSQSGHNTVSWYQQALGQGPQFIFQYYREEENGRGNFPPRFSGLQFPNYSSELNVNALELDDSALYLCASSLDPGSEAFFGQGTRLTVV.

CDR3 amino acids: CSARPGQAGTDTQYF. The CDR3 bases are TGCAGTGCTAGACCGGGACAGGCCGGCACAGATACGCAGTATTTT. This chain connects TRBV20-1 to TRBJ2-3; 8 bases agree with TRBD1. Germline V gene data show CDR1 as DFQATT and CDR2 as SNEGSKA (reference sequence). This CDR3 has 15 amino acids. V trimming: 2 bases; J trimming: 1 base; junction bases outside the gene matches: 5.

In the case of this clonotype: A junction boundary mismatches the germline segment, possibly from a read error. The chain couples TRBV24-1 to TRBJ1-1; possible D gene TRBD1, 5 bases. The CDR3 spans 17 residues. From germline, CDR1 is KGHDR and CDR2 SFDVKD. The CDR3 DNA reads TGTGACACCAGTGATTTGATTTTACGGGGCCTAAACACTGAAGCTTTCTTT. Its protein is CDTSDLILRGLNTEAFF.

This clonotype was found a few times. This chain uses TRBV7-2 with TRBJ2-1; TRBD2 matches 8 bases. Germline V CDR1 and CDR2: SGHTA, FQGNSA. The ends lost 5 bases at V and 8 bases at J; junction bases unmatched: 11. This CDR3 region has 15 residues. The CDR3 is CASSIKAGERDEQFF. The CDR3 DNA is TGTGCCAGCAGCATTAAAGCGGGAGAGCGGGATGAGCAGTTCTTC.

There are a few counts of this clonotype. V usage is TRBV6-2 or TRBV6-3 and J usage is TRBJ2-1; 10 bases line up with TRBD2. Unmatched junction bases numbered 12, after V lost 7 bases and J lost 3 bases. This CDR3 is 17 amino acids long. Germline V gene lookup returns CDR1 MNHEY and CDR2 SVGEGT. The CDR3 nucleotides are TGTGCCAGCACCGAACGAGGACTAGCGGACAACTACAATGAGCAGTTCTTC. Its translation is CASTERGLADNYNEQFF.

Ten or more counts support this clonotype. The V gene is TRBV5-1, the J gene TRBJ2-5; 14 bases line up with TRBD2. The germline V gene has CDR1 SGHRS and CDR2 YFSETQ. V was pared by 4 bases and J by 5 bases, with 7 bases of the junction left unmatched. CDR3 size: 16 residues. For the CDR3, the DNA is TGCGCCAGCAGCACAGGGACTAGCGGGAGTCATGAGACCCAGTACTTC. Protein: CASSTGTSGSHETQYF. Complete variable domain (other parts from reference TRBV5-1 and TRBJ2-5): KAGVTQTPRYLIKTRGQQVTLSCSPISGHRSVSWYQQTPGQGLQFLFEYFSETQRNKGNFPGRFSGRQFSNSRSEMNVSTLELGDSALYLCASSTGTSGSHETQYFGPGTRLLVL.

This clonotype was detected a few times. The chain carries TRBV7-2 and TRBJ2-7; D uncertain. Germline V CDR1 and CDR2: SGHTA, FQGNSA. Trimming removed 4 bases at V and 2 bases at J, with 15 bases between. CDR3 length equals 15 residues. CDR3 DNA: TGTGCCAGCAGCTGGACGACGAGCTTGGCCTACGAGCAGTACTTC. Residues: CASSWTTSLAYEQYF.

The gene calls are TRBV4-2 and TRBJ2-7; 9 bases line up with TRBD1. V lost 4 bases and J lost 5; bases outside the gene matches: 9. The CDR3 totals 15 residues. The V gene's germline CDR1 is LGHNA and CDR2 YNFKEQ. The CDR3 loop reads CASSREGTGSNEQYF. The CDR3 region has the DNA TGTGCCAGCAGCCGAGAGGGGACAGGGTCTAACGAGCAGTACTTC.

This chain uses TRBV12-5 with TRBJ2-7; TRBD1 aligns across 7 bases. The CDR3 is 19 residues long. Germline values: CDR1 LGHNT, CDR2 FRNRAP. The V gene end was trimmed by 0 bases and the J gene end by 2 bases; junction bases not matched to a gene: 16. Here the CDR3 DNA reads TGTGCTAGTGGTTTGGTAGTACCCGGACCCCGGGACAGCCCCTACGAGCAGTACTTC. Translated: CASGLVVPGPRDSPYEQYF.

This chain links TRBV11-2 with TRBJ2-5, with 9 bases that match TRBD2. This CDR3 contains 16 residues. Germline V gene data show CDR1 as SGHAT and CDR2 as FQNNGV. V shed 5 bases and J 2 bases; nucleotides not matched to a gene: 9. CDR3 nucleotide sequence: TGTGCCAGCAGCCCTGTGACTAGCGGATTTCAAGAGACCCAGTACTTC. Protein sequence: CASSPVTSGFQETQYF.

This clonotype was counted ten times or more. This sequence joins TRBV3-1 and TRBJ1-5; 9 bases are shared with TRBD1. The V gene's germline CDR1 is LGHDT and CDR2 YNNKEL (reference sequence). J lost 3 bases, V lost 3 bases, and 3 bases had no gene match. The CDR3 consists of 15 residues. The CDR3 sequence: CASSQGQGPNQPQHF. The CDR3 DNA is TGTGCCAGCAGCCAGGGACAGGGCCCCAATCAGCCCCAGCATTTT.

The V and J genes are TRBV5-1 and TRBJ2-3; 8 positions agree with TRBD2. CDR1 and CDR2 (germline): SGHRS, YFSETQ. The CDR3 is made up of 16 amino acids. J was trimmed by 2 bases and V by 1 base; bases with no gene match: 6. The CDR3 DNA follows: TGCGCCAGCAGCTTGTTAGCTAGCGGGCCCACAGATACGCAGTATTTT. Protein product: CASSLLASGPTDTQYF. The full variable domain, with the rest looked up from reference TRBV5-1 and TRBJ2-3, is KAGVTQTPRYLIKTRGQQVTLSCSPISGHRSVSWYQQTPGQGLQFLFEYFSETQRNKGNFPGRFSGRQFSNSRSEMNVSTLELGDSALYLCASSLLASGPTDTQYFGPGTRLTVL.

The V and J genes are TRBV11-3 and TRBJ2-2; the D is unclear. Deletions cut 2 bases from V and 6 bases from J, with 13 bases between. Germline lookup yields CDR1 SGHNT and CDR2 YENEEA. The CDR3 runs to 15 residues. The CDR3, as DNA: TGTGCCAGCAGCTTAATAGTACAAGGTGCCGGGGAGCTGTTTTTT. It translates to CASSLIVQGAGELFF.

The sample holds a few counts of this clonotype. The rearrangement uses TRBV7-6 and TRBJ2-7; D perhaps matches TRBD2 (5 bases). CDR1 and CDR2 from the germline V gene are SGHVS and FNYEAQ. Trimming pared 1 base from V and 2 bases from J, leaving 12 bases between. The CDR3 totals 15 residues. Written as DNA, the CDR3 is TGTGCCAGCAGCTTAGGGGTGGGAGTGGCCTACGAGCAGTACTTC. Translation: CASSLGVGVAYEQYF. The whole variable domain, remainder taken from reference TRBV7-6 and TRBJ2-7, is GAGVSQSPRYKVTKRGQDVALRCDPISGHVSLYWYRQALGQGPEFLTYFNYEAQQDKSGLPNDRFSAERPEGSISTLTIQRTEQRDSAMYRCASSLGVGVAYEQYFGPGTRLTVT.

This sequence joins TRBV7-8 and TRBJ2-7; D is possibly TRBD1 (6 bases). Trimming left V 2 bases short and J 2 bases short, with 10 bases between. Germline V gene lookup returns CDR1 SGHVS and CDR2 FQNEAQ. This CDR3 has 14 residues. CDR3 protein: CASSLRGGAYEQYF. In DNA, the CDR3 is TGTGCCAGCAGCTTACGAGGGGGAGCCTACGAGCAGTACTTC.

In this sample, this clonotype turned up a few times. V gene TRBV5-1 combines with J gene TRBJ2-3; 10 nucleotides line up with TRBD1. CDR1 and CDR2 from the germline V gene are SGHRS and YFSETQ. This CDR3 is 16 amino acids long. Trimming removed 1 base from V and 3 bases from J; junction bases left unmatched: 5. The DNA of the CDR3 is TGCGCCAGCAGCTTGCCGGGACAGGGGACAACAGATACGCAGTATTTT. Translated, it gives CASSLPGQGTTDTQYF.

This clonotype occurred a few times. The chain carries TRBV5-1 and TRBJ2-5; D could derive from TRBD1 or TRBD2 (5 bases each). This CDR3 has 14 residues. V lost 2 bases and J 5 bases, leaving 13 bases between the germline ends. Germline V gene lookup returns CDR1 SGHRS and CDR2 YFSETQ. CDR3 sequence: CASSFGAAWETQYF. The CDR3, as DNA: TGCGCCAGCAGCTTCGGGGCAGCATGGGAGACCCAGTACTTC.

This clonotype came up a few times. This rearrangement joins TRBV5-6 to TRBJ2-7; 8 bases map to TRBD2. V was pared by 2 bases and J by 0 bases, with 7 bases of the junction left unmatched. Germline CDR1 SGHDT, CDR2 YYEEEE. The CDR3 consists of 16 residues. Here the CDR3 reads CASSFNLAGSSYEQYV. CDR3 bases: TGTGCCAGCAGCTTCAATCTAGCGGGTAGCTCCTACGAGCAGTACGTC.

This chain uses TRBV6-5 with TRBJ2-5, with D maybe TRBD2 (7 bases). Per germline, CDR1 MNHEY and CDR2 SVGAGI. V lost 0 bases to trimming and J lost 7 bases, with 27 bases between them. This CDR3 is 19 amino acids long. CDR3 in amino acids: CASSYSGLRGGAPGRTQYF. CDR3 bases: TGTGCCAGCAGTTACTCGGGTCTCCGAGGGGGGGCCCCGGGGAGGACCCAGTACTTC.

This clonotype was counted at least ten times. The CDR3 bases are TGTGCCAGCAGCGCGGGTGGGTCTCGCACTGAAGCTTTCTTT. It yields the protein CASSAGGSRTEAFF. J is TRBJ1-1 and V is TRBV9; D not certain. The CDR3 is 14 amino acids. The V gene's germline CDR1 is SGDLS and CDR2 YYNGEE. Trimming stripped 3 bases from V and 4 bases from J, with 13 bases between.

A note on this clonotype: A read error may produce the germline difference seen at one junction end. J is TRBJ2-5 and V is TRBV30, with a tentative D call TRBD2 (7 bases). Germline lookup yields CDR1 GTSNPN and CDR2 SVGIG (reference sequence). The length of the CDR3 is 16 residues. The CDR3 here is CAWKGGRVGGQEAQYF. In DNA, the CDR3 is TGTGCCTGGAAAGGGGGGCGCGTGGGAGGGCAAGAGGCCCAGTACTTC.

This CDR3 reads CSVGHGRGELAKNIQYF. The CDR3 DNA is TGCAGCGTTGGGCATGGGAGGGGAGAGTTGGCCAAAAACATTCAGTACTTC. The chain joins TRBV29-1 to TRBJ2-4, with 7 nucleotides matching TRBD2. The V gene's germline CDR1 is SQVTM and CDR2 ANQGSEA. Unmatched junction bases numbered 13, after V lost 4 bases and J lost 1 base. This CDR3 region has 17 residues.